One and the same sample provided the 27 T cell receptor beta chains below, sequenced in a study of T cell changes during pregnancy in multiple sclerosis. Only in-frame clones appear in the TCRdb table, and some are missing; sequencing was by immunoSEQ multiplex PCR. The table shows around 26,000 clones, with 85% to 90% occurring only once. Sequences were derived from CD4+ T cells from peripheral blood mononuclear cells, sampled in the first trimester of pregnancy. The origin of the receptors is a female donor in good health, enrolled as a control in a pregnancy study.

This sequence joins TRBV5-1 and TRBJ1-2, with 9 bases matching TRBD1. V trimming: 0 bases; J trimming: 3 bases; junction bases outside the gene matches: 3. In germline, CDR1 is SGHRS, CDR2 YFSETQ. This CDR3 comprises 15 residues. The CDR3 region has the DNA TGCGCCAGCAGCTTGGACGGACAGGGGTACTATGGCTACACCTTC. Its protein is CASSLDGQGYYGYTF.

The table lists this clone with a count of one. The chain combines TRBV7-9 with TRBJ1-3; D remains unclear. Trimming took off 6 bases at V and 0 bases at J, with 12 bases between the two ends. The CDR3 totals 15 residues. Germline CDR1 and CDR2: SEHNR and FQNEAQ (reference sequence). This CDR3 is CASRIDELSGNTIYF. CDR3 nucleotide sequence: TGTGCCAGCAGAATAGATGAGCTCTCTGGAAACACCATATATTTT.

This chain links TRBV28 with TRBJ1-4; 8 bases match TRBD1. The CDR3 sequence is 14 residues long. Germline lookup yields CDR1 MDHEN and CDR2 SYDVKM. V lost 7 bases to trimming and J lost 7 bases; unmatched junction nucleotides: 8. CDR3 residues: CASTEAGTGEKLFF. As DNA, the CDR3 is TGTGCCAGCACCGAAGCCGGGACAGGTGAAAAACTGTTTTTT.

This chain connects TRBV6-1 to TRBJ1-2; D gene ambiguous. Germline CDR1 reads MNHNS; CDR2 reads SASEGT. V lost 4 bases, J lost 0 bases, and 6 bases lay in between. The CDR3 covers 13 residues. The CDR3 nucleotides are TGTGCCAGCAGTGCCGGGACTAACTATGGCTACACCTTC. Its translation is CASSAGTNYGYTF.

This chain joins TRBV28 and TRBJ2-1; D unclear. V was pared by 6 bases and J by 0 bases, with 9 bases between. This CDR3 has 14 amino acids. The germline CDR1 and CDR2 sequences are MDHEN and SYDVKM. The CDR3 sequence: CASRLGSSYNEQFF. The CDR3 bases are TGTGCCAGCAGGTTAGGCAGCTCCTACAATGAGCAGTTCTTC.

The rearrangement joins TRBV6-5 to TRBJ1-6; a weak D match, TRBD1 (5 bases). CDR1 MNHEY and CDR2 SVGAGI come from the germline V gene. V dropped 6 bases and J dropped 7 bases, with 16 bases sitting between them. This CDR3 is built from 15 residues. The CDR3 loop reads CASSWGLVQNSPLHF. In DNA form, the CDR3 reads TGTGCCAGCAGCTGGGGACTTGTGCAGAATTCACCCCTCCACTTT.

This chain uses TRBV28 with TRBJ2-1; TRBD2 matches at 7 bases. The CDR3 is made up of 13 amino acids. After removal of 10 bases from V and 7 bases from J, the junction contained 10 bases not matched to a gene. CDR1 and CDR2 (germline): MDHEN, SYDVKM. In DNA form, the CDR3 reads TGTGCCACCCGAAGACTAGCTGGGAATGAGCAGTTCTTC. Translated: CATRRLAGNEQFF.

The J gene is TRBJ2-5, the V gene TRBV29-1, with 8 bases fitting TRBD2. The CDR3 has 12 residues. Germline CDR1 SQVTM, CDR2 ANQGSEA. The trim removed 7 bases at V and 7 bases at J, leaving 8 bases unmatched. This chain's CDR3 is CSAARGGGTQYF. CDR3 sequence (DNA): TGCAGCGCCGCACGGGGGGGAGGGACCCAGTACTTC.

This sequence joins TRBV6-4 and TRBJ1-5; TRBD1 aligns across 7 bases. V was pared by 6 bases and J by 3 bases, with 8 bases of the junction left unmatched. Germline CDR1 reads MRHNA; CDR2 reads SNTAGT. The CDR3 extends over 15 amino acids. The CDR3 coding sequence is TGTGCCAGCAGAGTTGATGGGACAGCCAATCAGCCCCAGCATTTT. This codes for CASRVDGTANQPQHF.

The rearrangement joins TRBV7-6 to TRBJ1-4; 8 positions agree with TRBD1. V shed 5 bases and J 6 bases; nucleotides not matched to a gene: 8. The CDR3 contains 15 residues. Germline loops: CDR1 SGHVS, CDR2 FNYEAQ. The CDR3, as DNA: TGTGCCAGCAGCCCCAGGACAGGGTCAGATGAAAAACTGTTTTTT. As protein: CASSPRTGSDEKLFF.

The chain joins TRBV6-1 to TRBJ1-1; D possibly corresponds to TRBD1 (6 bases). The germline V and J ends were trimmed by 6 bases and 1 base, with 15 bases remaining between them. Germline V CDR1 and CDR2: MNHNS, SASEGT. This CDR3 is 15 amino acids long. The CDR3 here is CASSPRDTRNTEAFF. DNA for the CDR3: TGTGCCAGCAGCCCAAGGGACACCCGGAACACTGAAGCTTTCTTT.

For this clone: The sample contains more than one DNA sequence encoding this CDR3. The chain employs TRBV5-1 and TRBJ2-5, with D uncertain. The germline V gene has CDR1 SGHRS and CDR2 YFSETQ. CDR3 size: 11 residues. Trimming stripped 3 bases from V and 2 bases from J, with 2 bases between. CDR3 coding DNA: TGCGCCAGCAGCTCTCAAGAGACCCAGTACTTC. Its protein is CASSSQETQYF.

V is TRBV6-6 and J is TRBJ2-3, with D possibly matching TRBD1 (5 bases). Per the germline V gene, CDR1 is MNHNY and CDR2 is SVGAGI (reference sequence). The CDR3 totals 13 residues. The ends were cut back, 4 bases at V and 6 bases at J, with 11 bases in the middle. CDR3 in amino acids: CASSSPGADTQYF. The CDR3 DNA reads as TGTGCCAGCAGTTCCCCTGGGGCGGATACGCAGTATTTT.

The sample holds a few counts of this clone. J is TRBJ1-1 and V is TRBV30; tentative D call: TRBD1 (5 bases). Germline CDR1 is GTSNPN and CDR2 is SVGIG (reference sequence). The CDR3 has 14 amino acids. V was clipped by 0 bases and J by 4 bases, with 12 bases between them. The CDR3 protein is CAWSVLGQGTEAFF. CDR3 coding DNA: TGTGCCTGGAGTGTACTTGGTCAGGGCACTGAAGCTTTCTTT.

CDR3 DNA sequence: TGTGCCAGTACCGGACTAGCGGGAGGCCTCAGGAACACCGGGGAGCTGTTTTTT. Protein: CASTGLAGGLRNTGELFF. This chain links TRBV19 with TRBJ2-2; 14 positions agree with TRBD2. V dropped 7 bases and J dropped 1; count of bases not matched to a gene: 8. Germline V gives CDR1 LNHDA, CDR2 SQIVND (reference sequence). The CDR3 loop spans 18 amino acids.

This chain joins TRBV30 and TRBJ1-2; 7 bases line up with TRBD1. The V segment lost 5 bases and the J segment 4 bases; nucleotides outside the gene matches: 7. Germline V CDR1 and CDR2: GTSNPN, SVGIG (reference sequence). The CDR3 totals 13 residues. CDR3 DNA sequence: TGTGCCTGGGGGGTCGACAGGGCCTATGGCTACACCTTC. This encodes CAWGVDRAYGYTF.

The chain recombines TRBV9 with TRBJ2-5, with TRBD2 identical over 13 bases. The length of the CDR3 is 17 residues. Germline values: CDR1 SGDLS, CDR2 YYNGEE. V was pared by 3 bases and J by 2 bases, with 7 bases of the junction left unmatched. The CDR3 coding sequence is TGTGCCAGCAGCGCACGGGGACTAGCGGGGCCGCAAGAGACCCAGTACTTC. Amino acid sequence: CASSARGLAGPQETQYF.

CDR3 amino acids: CASSQDLGPPGQYF. For the CDR3, the DNA is TGCGCCAGCAGCCAAGATCTGGGCCCTCCCGGGCAGTATTTT. V and J are TRBV4-1 and TRBJ2-3; D not resolved. V was trimmed by 0 bases and J by 11 bases, leaving 15 bases between them. There are 14 residues in the CDR3. Germline assignment: CDR1 MGHRA and CDR2 YSYEKL.

The chain recombines TRBV4-2 with TRBJ1-4; TRBD1 matches at 8 bases. This CDR3 has 14 residues. V lost 4 bases, J lost 5 bases, and 3 bases stayed unmatched. Germline assignment: CDR1 LGHNA and CDR2 YNFKEQ. The CDR3 sequence is CASSLTGGNEKLFF. In DNA form, the CDR3 reads TGTGCCAGCAGCCTAACAGGGGGAAATGAAAAACTGTTTTTT.

The chain recombines TRBV28 with TRBJ2-1, with TRBD2 as a possible D gene (6 bases). The CDR3 contains 14 residues. Trimming took 4 bases from V and 2 from J, leaving 9 bases between them. From germline, CDR1 is MDHEN and CDR2 SYDVKM. DNA for the CDR3: TGTGCCAGCAGTTCATCTAGCGCCTACAATGAGCAGTTCTTC. Translating gives CASSSSSAYNEQFF.

CDR3 sequence: CASSTKRGTYEQYF. DNA for the CDR3: TGTGCCAGCAGTACTAAGCGGGGTACCTACGAGCAGTACTTC. V gene TRBV5-4 combines with J gene TRBJ2-7; 7 bases agree with TRBD2. The junction had 7 bases not matched to a gene; V was cut back by 5 bases and J by 2 bases. Germline V gene sequence: CDR1 SGHNT, CDR2 YYREEE (reference sequence). This CDR3 is 14 amino acids long.

CDR3 region: CASRETGSDTQYF. The CDR3 DNA is TGTGCCAGCAGAGAAACAGGGTCAGATACGCAGTATTTT. The V call is TRBV25-1, the J call TRBJ2-3, with TRBD1 as a possible D gene (6 bases). The CDR3 loop spans 13 amino acids. Germline V gene lookup returns CDR1 MGHDK and CDR2 SYGVNS. Trimming took off 6 bases at V and 4 bases at J, with 11 bases between the two ends.

This chain uses TRBV5-1 with TRBJ2-7, with D hard to call. There are 12 residues in the CDR3. The germline V gene has CDR1 SGHRS and CDR2 YFSETQ. Trimming left V 4 bases short and J 1 base short, with 6 bases between. In DNA form, the CDR3 reads TGCGCCAGCAGCGGAGCTTCCTACGAGCAGTACTTC. Translation gives CASSGASYEQYF.

The chain joins TRBV10-3 to TRBJ2-7; no clear D gene. V lost 2 bases and J 2 bases, leaving 10 bases between the germline ends. CDR1 and CDR2 from the germline V gene are ENHRY and SYGVKD. The CDR3 is 14 amino acids. The CDR3 sequence: CAISEKLQPYEQYF. CDR3 DNA: TGTGCCATCAGTGAGAAACTACAACCCTACGAGCAGTACTTC.

The chain carries TRBV4-1 and TRBJ1-2; a weak D match, TRBD1 (5 bases). This CDR3 region has 14 residues. Germline V gives CDR1 MGHRA, CDR2 YSYEKL. Trimming shortened V by 3 bases and J by 5 bases, and 13 bases separated the two germline ends. The CDR3 sequence is CASSQGSGLYGYTF. CDR3 sequence (DNA): TGCGCCAGCAGCCAGGGATCAGGGTTATATGGCTACACCTTC.

This clone was found once. CDR3 in amino acids: CASSLGIAGGRDEQFF. CDR3 in DNA: TGTGCCAGCAGCTTAGGGATAGCGGGGGGGCGCGATGAGCAGTTCTTC. The chain joins TRBV11-3 to TRBJ2-1, with TRBD2 matching over 11 bases. The V segment lost 1 base and the J segment 8 bases; nucleotides outside the gene matches: 7. The germline gives CDR1 SGHNT, CDR2 YENEEA. This CDR3 has 16 amino acids.

The V gene is TRBV7-2, the J gene TRBJ2-7; 7 positions match TRBD2. The trim removed 5 bases at V and 6 bases at J, leaving 16 bases unmatched. CDR3 length equals 16 residues. The germline V gene has CDR1 SGHTA and CDR2 FQGNSA. The CDR3 is CASSPRGEGSWGEQYF. DNA of the CDR3: TGTGCCAGCAGCCCTAGAGGGGAGGGGTCTTGGGGCGAGCAGTACTTC.